What follows describes a single TCR beta chain. What it binds is unknown. This record comes from a study of T cell responses to AZD1222 COVID-19 vaccine. Turning to the study itself: Combined were second doses at about 4 or about 12 weeks.

Assay: immunoSEQ multiplex PCR; the TCRdb copy retains only in-frame clones and omits some. The sample shows fewer than 200,000 clones, 85% to 95% of them seen only once. General study results and limits: Spike-specific TCR depth and breadth grew after two AZD1222 doses. Mapped onto spike, vaccine-associated CD4 TCRs spanned it and were dominant at 160-218 and 743-854. Donors were mostly white British, more females; clonal diversity possibly underestimated.

The source material was peripheral blood, sampled on day 0 of AZD1222 vaccination. The TCR was taken from an adult in good health.

The CDR3 here is CASVRGGATYNEQFF. CDR3 in DNA: TGCGCCAGCGTGAGAGGGGGGGCCACCTACAATGAGCAGTTCTTC. This chain connects TRBV5-1 to TRBJ2-1; D is perhaps TRBD2 (7 bases). Per the germline V gene, CDR1 is SGHRS and CDR2 is YFSETQ. The CDR3 is 15 residues long. V gave up 7 bases and J gave up 2 bases, with 16 bases separating them.